This entry lists 29 T cell receptor beta chains sequenced from one sample in a study of T-cell reconstitution after alpha-beta-depleted transplantation in children (dated by TCRdb to about 2016). Library prep was done by PCR. TCRdb shows the sequencer as Illumina HiSeq 2500. TCR library preparation used molecular barcoding, with unique molecular identifiers applied to normalize quantification of the TCRbeta repertoire. The public reads were run again by TCRdb, first through fastp at Q25 and then through MiXCR, and only productive beta chains were kept. A single entry per CDR3 protein holds the most common genes and DNA from its merged rows. Here the sample has around 700,000 distinct CDR3 sequences; about an eighth occur a single time. The ten largest clones represent 0.75% to 0.85% of the sample. This specimen's treatment or condition label, interpreted: allogeneic hematopoietic cell transplantation with graft depleted of TCRalphabeta T cells and CD19 B cells.

The material sequenced was PBMCs, taken before TCRalphabeta/CD19-depleted stem cell transplant. The receptors originated from a girl between 2 and 10 years old with congenital amegakaryocytic thrombocytopenia, due to receive a stem cell transplant.

This clonotype appeared many times. The chain joins TRBV5-1 to TRBJ2-2; 7 bases are shared with TRBD2. Germline V gene lookup returns CDR1 SGHRS and CDR2 YFSETQ. This CDR3 is 17 amino acids long. Trimming at V came to 0 bases and at J to 8 bases, leaving 13 bases not matched to a gene. This CDR3 is CASSLVPSGADKGELFF. The CDR3 nucleotides are TGCGCCAGCAGCTTGGTCCCTAGCGGTGCCGACAAAGGGGAGCTGTTTTTT. The full variable domain, with the rest looked up from reference TRBV5-1 and TRBJ2-2, is KAGVTQTPRYLIKTRGQQVTLSCSPISGHRSVSWYQQTPGQGLQFLFEYFSETQRNKGNFPGRFSGRQFSNSRSEMNVSTLELGDSALYLCASSLVPSGADKGELFFGEGSRLTVL.

This clonotype turned up a few times. J is TRBJ2-6 and V is TRBV12-3 or TRBV12-4; the D call may be TRBD1 or TRBD2 (5 bases each). The V end lost 8 bases, the J end lost 2 bases, and 19 bases lay between the germline ends. This CDR3 region has 17 residues. CDR3 in DNA: TGTGCCAGCTGTACCGAGGTATGGGGGACTGGGGCCAACGTCCTGACTTTC. This codes for CASCTEVWGTGANVLTF.

This clonotype came up many times. This chain joins TRBV12-3 or TRBV12-4 and TRBJ1-1, with D possibly TRBD1 on 6 matching bases. CDR3 size: 13 residues. V lost 7 bases and J lost 1, with 10 bases in between. Written as DNA, the CDR3 is TGTGCCAGCACCTCGGACAGGAACACTGAAGCTTTCTTT. Protein sequence: CASTSDRNTEAFF.

The chain is built from TRBV25-1 and TRBJ2-7, with 7 bases identical to TRBD2. This CDR3 has 14 residues. Germline CDR1 and CDR2: MGHDK and SYGVNS. The trim removed 8 bases at V and 4 bases at J, leaving 11 bases unmatched. The CDR3 bases are TGTGCCAGCCTCCCGGGGAGGGAGGAGTACGAGCAGTACTTC. It specifies CASLPGREEYEQYF.

V gene TRBV5-5 combines with J gene TRBJ2-7; maybe TRBD1 (5 bases). The CDR3 is 15 residues long. The V end was cut by 2 bases, the J end by 3 bases, with 15 bases between. Germline values: CDR1 SGHKS, CDR2 YYEKEE (reference sequence). CDR3 sequence: CASSLQRTRYYEQYF. Here the CDR3 DNA reads TGTGCCAGCAGCTTACAAAGGACACGATACTACGAGCAGTACTTC.

This clonotype was counted at least ten times. The chain has TRBV29-1 and TRBJ2-1, with D unclear. V dropped 3 bases and J dropped 5 bases, with 8 bases sitting between them. Germline V gene lookup returns CDR1 SQVTM and CDR2 ANQGSEA. CDR3 length: 12 residues. The CDR3 DNA follows: TGCAGCGTTGATACCCCCCACAATGAGCAGTTCTTC. Translation gives CSVDTPHNEQFF.

This clonotype was counted ten times or more. The rearrangement uses TRBV5-1 and TRBJ2-5; 7 bases line up with TRBD2. Germline V gene lookup returns CDR1 SGHRS and CDR2 YFSETQ. CDR3 length: 16 residues. V shed 3 bases, J shed 5 bases, and the junction held 13 bases outside the gene matches. Here the CDR3 reads CASSSETSRSGETQYF. In DNA, the CDR3 is TGCGCCAGCAGCTCAGAGACTAGCCGGAGCGGGGAGACCCAGTACTTC.

The J gene is TRBJ2-1, the V gene TRBV9; 13 nucleotides match TRBD2. This CDR3 is built from 15 residues. The germline V gene encodes CDR1 SGDLS and CDR2 YYNGEE. The junction had 6 bases not matched to a gene; V was cut back by 4 bases and J by 8 bases. CDR3 nucleotide sequence: TGTGCCAGCAGCTGCCGGACTAGCGGGGGCTATGAGCAGTTCTTC. Translating gives CASSCRTSGGYEQFF.

This clonotype was counted only a few times. The chain uses TRBV20-1 and TRBJ2-3, with 14 bases matching TRBD2. The ends lost 5 bases at V and 4 bases at J; junction bases unmatched: 5. The CDR3 loop spans 15 amino acids. Germline V gene sequence: CDR1 DFQATT, CDR2 SNEGSKA (reference sequence). The CDR3 DNA sequence: TGCAGTGCTCCGGGACTAGCGGGAGTTTCAGATACGCAGTATTTT. The encoded protein is CSAPGLAGVSDTQYF.

Only a few counts were recorded for this clonotype. The chain links TRBV5-6 to TRBJ2-1; no clear D. This CDR3 has 13 residues. Trimming pared 3 bases from V and 9 bases from J, leaving 13 bases between. Germline values: CDR1 SGHDT, CDR2 YYEEEE. The CDR3 DNA sequence: TGTGCCAGCAGCTCACCTACCTTAATTGAGCAGTTCTTC. Translation gives CASSSPTLIEQFF.

This clonotype has only a few counts. The chain uses TRBV7-6 and TRBJ1-5; possible D gene TRBD1, 5 bases. CDR1 SGHVS and CDR2 FNYEAQ come from the germline V gene. V lost 1 base and J lost 3, with 16 bases in between. The CDR3 runs to 17 residues. The CDR3 nucleotides are TGTGCCAGCAGCTTAGGAAGTACAGGAGGATCCAATCAGCCCCAGCATTTT. The encoded protein is CASSLGSTGGSNQPQHF.

Ten or more counts support this clonotype. The chain recombines TRBV20-1 with TRBJ2-2; 10 nucleotides agree with TRBD2. The CDR3 totals 16 residues. Germline CDR1 DFQATT, CDR2 SNEGSKA (reference sequence). J lost 3 bases, V lost 5 bases, and 9 bases had no gene match. The CDR3 region is CSAWSASGSDTGELFF. The CDR3 nucleotides read TGCAGTGCTTGGTCGGCTAGCGGGAGTGACACCGGGGAGCTGTTTTTT.

The sample holds many counts of this clonotype. The V and J genes are TRBV18 and TRBJ1-3, with 10 bases lining up with TRBD1. This CDR3 is built from 17 residues. Germline CDR1 KGHSH, CDR2 LQKENI. The ends lost 3 bases at V and 0 bases at J; junction bases unmatched: 5. The CDR3 DNA is TGTGCCAGCTCACCCACGGGACAGGGGAACTCTGGAAACACCATATATTTT. It specifies CASSPTGQGNSGNTIYF.

This clonotype has a handful of counts. This chain uses TRBV18 with TRBJ2-7; perhaps TRBD2 as D (6 bases). The germline V gene encodes CDR1 KGHSH and CDR2 LQKENI. Trimming shortened V by 2 bases and J by 3 bases, and 11 bases separated the two germline ends. CDR3 length: 14 amino acids. DNA of the CDR3: TGTGCCAGCTCACCATCCAGGGAGGACTACGAGCAGTACTTC. Translation gives CASSPSREDYEQYF.

This clonotype was observed at least ten times. The rearrangement uses TRBV7-2 and TRBJ2-3; TRBD2 agrees at 7 bases. Germline values: CDR1 SGHTA, CDR2 FQGNSA. This CDR3 comprises 15 residues. J was trimmed by 4 bases and V by 0 bases; bases with no gene match: 4. CDR3 in DNA: TGTGCCAGCAGCTTAGCGGGAGGGAGAGCAGATACGCAGTATTTT. It codes for CASSLAGGRADTQYF.

This clonotype was detected many times. This chain connects TRBV6-1 to TRBJ2-1; 11 nucleotides align to TRBD2. J lost 9 bases, V lost 6 bases, and 13 bases had no gene match. The CDR3 runs to 16 residues. Germline CDR1 MNHNS, CDR2 SASEGT. CDR3 region: CASRGTSGQSRSEQFF. CDR3 nucleotide sequence: TGTGCCAGCAGGGGGACTAGCGGACAAAGTAGAAGTGAGCAGTTCTTC.

The chain links TRBV6-1 to TRBJ2-7; no firm D call. The CDR3 sequence is 13 residues long. With 7 bases removed from V and 7 bases from J, the gap between germline ends came to 17 bases. The germline CDR1 and CDR2 sequences are MNHNS and SASEGT. CDR3 loop: CASNPRPGEEQYF. The CDR3 DNA reads TGTGCCAGCAATCCCAGGCCGGGTGAGGAGCAGTACTTC.

This clonotype came up a few times. The chain links TRBV20-1 to TRBJ2-7; 11 bases map to TRBD2. This CDR3 has 15 residues. CDR1 is DFQATT, CDR2 SNEGSKA, per germline (reference sequence). With V trimmed by 5 bases and J by 7 bases, 13 bases remained unmatched. Written as DNA, the CDR3 is TGCAGTGCTGGGCCAGCGACTAGCGGGGCTCGTGAGCAGTACTTC. Translated, it gives CSAGPATSGAREQYF.

As for this clonotype: A read error may produce the germline difference seen at one junction end. The J gene is TRBJ1-2, the V gene TRBV14; D is unresolved. Per germline, CDR1 SGHDN and CDR2 FVKESK. The CDR3 length is 11 residues. The CDR3 is CASSQGYGDTF. Here the CDR3 DNA reads TGTGCCAGCAGCCAAGGCTATGGCGACACCTTC. Full variable domain (outside the CDR3, taken from reference TRBV14 and TRBJ1-2): EAGVTQFPSHSVIEKGQTVTLRCDPISGHDNLYWYRRVMGKEIKFLLHFVKESKQDESGMPNNRFLAERTGGTYSTLKVQPAELEDSGVYFCASSQGYGDTFGSGTRLTVV.

The chain has TRBV20-1 and TRBJ2-7; no definite D call. The germline CDR1 and CDR2 sequences are DFQATT and SNEGSKA (reference sequence). V was shortened by 6 bases and J by 5 bases, with 8 bases between the two germline ends. The CDR3 length is 10 residues. The CDR3 bases are TGCAGTGCGAGACGTGACGAGCAGTACTTC. Its translation: CSARRDEQYF.

This clonotype was counted many times. Written as DNA, the CDR3 is TGTGCCAGCAGCCCACGAGGGCAGGTTCGGTTGAATGAGCAGTTCTTC. As protein: CASSPRGQVRLNEQFF. This chain joins TRBV7-8 and TRBJ2-1; D might be TRBD2 (5 bases). Germline lookup yields CDR1 SGHVS and CDR2 FQNEAQ. There are 16 residues in the CDR3. V was shortened by 5 bases and J by 7 bases, with 21 bases between the two germline ends. The whole variable domain, remainder taken from reference TRBV7-8 and TRBJ2-1, is GAGVSQSPRYKVAKRGQDVALRCDPISGHVSLFWYQQALGQGPEFLTYFQNEAQLDKSGLPSDRFFAERPEGSVSTLKIQRTQQEDSAVYLCASSPRGQVRLNEQFFGPGTRLTVL.

This clonotype was counted many times. The genes are TRBV10-2 and TRBJ2-6; D call uncertain. Germline-derived CDR1 and CDR2 are WSHSY and SAAADI. The CDR3 consists of 16 residues. Between the trimmed V and J ends, which lost 6 bases and 1 base, there was a span of 13 bases. CDR3 region: CASSTNGKSGANVLTF. The CDR3 DNA reads as TGCGCCAGCAGCACAAATGGGAAATCTGGGGCCAACGTCCTGACTTTC.

This sequence joins TRBV10-2 and TRBJ2-2; possible D gene TRBD1, 5 bases. Germline assignment: CDR1 WSHSY and CDR2 SAAADI. This CDR3 has 13 residues. V was cut by 8 bases and J by 6 bases, with 13 bases left in between. This chain's CDR3 is CASVAGRPGELFF. CDR3 DNA sequence: TGCGCCAGCGTTGCAGGGCGGCCCGGGGAGCTGTTTTTT.

The chain combines TRBV5-5 with TRBJ1-1; D is unclear. This CDR3 has 15 amino acids. Deletions cut 3 bases from V and 0 bases from J, with 12 bases between. Germline CDR1 is SGHKS and CDR2 is YYEKEE (reference sequence). In DNA form, the CDR3 reads TGTGCCAGCAGCTCGGTCAGGACCATGAACACTGAAGCTTTCTTT. It is translated as CASSSVRTMNTEAFF.

This clonotype was picked up many times. The chain recombines TRBV20-1 with TRBJ2-7; 7 bases fit TRBD2. Germline values: CDR1 DFQATT, CDR2 SNEGSKA (reference sequence). Trimming at V came to 6 bases and at J to 0 bases, leaving 8 bases not matched to a gene. The CDR3 is 14 amino acids. As DNA, the CDR3 is TGCAGTGCCGTACTCAGCGGGACCTCCTACGAGCAGTACTTC. It yields the protein CSAVLSGTSYEQYF.

This clonotype occurred many times. The rearrangement uses TRBV10-3 and TRBJ1-2; possibly TRBD1 for D (6 bases). The germline V gene encodes CDR1 ENHRY and CDR2 SYGVKD. The CDR3 is 15 amino acids. The ends were cut back, 0 bases at V and 5 bases at J, with 13 bases in the middle. The DNA of the CDR3 is TGTGCCATCAGTGAGTCGCCAGGACAGATATATGGCTACACCTTC. Protein product: CAISESPGQIYGYTF.

This clonotype has ten or more counts. V is TRBV20-1 and J is TRBJ2-2; 11 nucleotides line up with TRBD2. The CDR3 length is 14 residues. Germline V gene lookup returns CDR1 DFQATT and CDR2 SNEGSKA (reference sequence). V lost 2 bases to trimming and J lost 6 bases; unmatched junction nucleotides: 2. The DNA of the CDR3 is TGCAGTGCTAGAAGACTAGCGGGACCCGGGGAGCTGTTTTTT. Residues: CSARRLAGPGELFF.

In its sample, this clonotype was seen a few times. A read error is possible here, since a much larger clone lies one base away. The rearrangement uses TRBV6-5 and TRBJ2-2; D ambiguous. There are 11 residues in the CDR3. In germline, CDR1 is MNHEY, CDR2 SVGAGI. Deletions cut 6 bases from V and 2 bases from J, with 1 base between. The DNA of the CDR3 is TGTGCCAGCAGAAACACCGGGGAGCTGTTTTTT. Protein product: CASRNTGELFF.

The chain joins TRBV20-1 to TRBJ2-3; D is unresolved. Germline loops: CDR1 DFQATT, CDR2 SNEGSKA (reference sequence). The CDR3 contains 15 residues. Deletions cut 3 bases from V and 2 bases from J, with 15 bases between. CDR3 in DNA: TGCAGTGCTAGGCACAACCTTGAGGTCACAGATACGCAGTATTTT. Residues: CSARHNLEVTDTQYF.